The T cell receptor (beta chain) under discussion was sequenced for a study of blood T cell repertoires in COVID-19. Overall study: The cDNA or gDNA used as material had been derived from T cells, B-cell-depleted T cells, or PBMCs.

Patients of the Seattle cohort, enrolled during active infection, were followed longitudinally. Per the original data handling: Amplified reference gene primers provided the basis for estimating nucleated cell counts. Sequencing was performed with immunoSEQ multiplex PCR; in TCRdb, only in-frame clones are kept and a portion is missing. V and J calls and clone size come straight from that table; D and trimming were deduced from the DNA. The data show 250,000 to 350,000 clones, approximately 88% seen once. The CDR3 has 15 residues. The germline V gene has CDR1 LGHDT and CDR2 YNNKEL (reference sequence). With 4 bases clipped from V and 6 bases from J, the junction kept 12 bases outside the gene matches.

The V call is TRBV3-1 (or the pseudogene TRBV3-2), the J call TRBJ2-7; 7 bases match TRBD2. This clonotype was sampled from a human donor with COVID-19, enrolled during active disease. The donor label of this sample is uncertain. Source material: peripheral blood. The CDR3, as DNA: TGTGCCAGCAGCCTCGGACTAGGCGCCTGGGTCGAGCAGTACTTC. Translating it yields CASSLGLGAWVEQYF.